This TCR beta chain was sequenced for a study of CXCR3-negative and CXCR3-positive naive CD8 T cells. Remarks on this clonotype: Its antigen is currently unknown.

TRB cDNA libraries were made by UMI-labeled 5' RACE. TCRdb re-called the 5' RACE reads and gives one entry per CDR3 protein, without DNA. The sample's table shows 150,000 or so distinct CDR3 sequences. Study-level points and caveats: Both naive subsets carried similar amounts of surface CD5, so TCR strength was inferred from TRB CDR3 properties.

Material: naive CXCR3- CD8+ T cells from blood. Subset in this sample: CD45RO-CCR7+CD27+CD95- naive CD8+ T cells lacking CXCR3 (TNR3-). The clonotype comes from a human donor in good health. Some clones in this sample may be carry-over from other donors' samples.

The CDR3 loop reads CASRSEDSPGNTIYF. The chain recombines TRBV6-5 with TRBJ1-3. The CDR3 has 15 amino acids. Germline V gene lookup returns CDR1 MNHEY and CDR2 SVGAGI.